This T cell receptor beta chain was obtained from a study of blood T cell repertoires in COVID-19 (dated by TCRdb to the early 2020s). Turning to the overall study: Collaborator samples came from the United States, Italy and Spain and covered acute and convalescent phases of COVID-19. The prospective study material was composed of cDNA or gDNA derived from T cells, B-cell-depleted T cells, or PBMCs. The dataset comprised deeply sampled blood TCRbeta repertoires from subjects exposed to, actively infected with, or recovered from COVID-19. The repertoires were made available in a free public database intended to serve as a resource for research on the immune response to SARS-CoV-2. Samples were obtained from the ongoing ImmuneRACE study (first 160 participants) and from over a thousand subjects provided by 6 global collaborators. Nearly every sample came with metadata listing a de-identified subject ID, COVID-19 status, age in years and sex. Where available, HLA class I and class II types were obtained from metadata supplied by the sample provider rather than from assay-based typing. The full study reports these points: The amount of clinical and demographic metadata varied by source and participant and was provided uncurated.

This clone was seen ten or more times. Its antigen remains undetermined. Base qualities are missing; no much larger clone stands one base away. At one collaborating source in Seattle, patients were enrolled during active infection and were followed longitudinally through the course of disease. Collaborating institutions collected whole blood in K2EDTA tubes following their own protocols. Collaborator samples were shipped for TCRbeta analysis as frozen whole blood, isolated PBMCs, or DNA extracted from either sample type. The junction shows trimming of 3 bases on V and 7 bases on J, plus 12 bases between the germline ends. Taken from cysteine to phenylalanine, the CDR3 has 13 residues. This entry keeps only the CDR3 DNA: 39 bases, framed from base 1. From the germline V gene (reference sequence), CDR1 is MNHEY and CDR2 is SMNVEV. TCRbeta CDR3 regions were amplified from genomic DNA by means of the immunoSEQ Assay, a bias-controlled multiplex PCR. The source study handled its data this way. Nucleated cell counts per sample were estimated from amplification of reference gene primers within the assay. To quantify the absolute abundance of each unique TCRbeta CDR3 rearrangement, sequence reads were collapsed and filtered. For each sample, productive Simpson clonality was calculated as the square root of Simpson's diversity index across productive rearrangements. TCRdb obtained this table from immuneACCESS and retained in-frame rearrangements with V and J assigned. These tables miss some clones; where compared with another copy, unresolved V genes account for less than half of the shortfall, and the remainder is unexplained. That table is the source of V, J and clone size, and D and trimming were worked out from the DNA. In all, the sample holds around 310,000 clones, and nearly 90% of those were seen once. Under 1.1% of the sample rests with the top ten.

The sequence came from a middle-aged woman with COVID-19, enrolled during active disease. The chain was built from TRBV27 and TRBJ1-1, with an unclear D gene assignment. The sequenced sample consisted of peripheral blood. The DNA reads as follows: TGTGCCAGCAGTTTCCGTTCCGGTGGTGAAGCTTTCTTT. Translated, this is CASSFRSGGEAFF.